The 25 T cell receptor beta chains below come from one sample, sequenced in a study of blood T cell repertoires in COVID-19 (dated by TCRdb to between 2020 and 2021). Library preparation was by the immunoSEQ multiplex PCR assay. The table comes from immuneACCESS by way of TCRdb, which keeps in-frame sequences with V and J called. Part of the clones is missing from these tables; in studies checked, under half for an unresolved V gene and the rest for unknown reasons. The sample table records about 250,000 clones; about nine tenths of these occur just once. The ten top clones hold around 15% of the sample. Sequencing was carried out using PBMCs or T cells enriched from blood (not recorded which). Receptors were obtained from a man aged 18 to 29 who had recovered from COVID-19.

Regarding this clone: Within the sample, other DNA sequences also encode this same CDR3. The chain joins TRBV15 to TRBJ1-5, with a weak D call TRBD1 (5 bases). Germline CDR1 is LNHNV and CDR2 is YYDKDF (reference sequence). V was trimmed by 8 bases and J by 0 bases, leaving 14 bases between them. This CDR3 spans 15 amino acids. The CDR3 DNA reads TGTGCCACCCGGGGGGGAGCCTATAGCAATCAGCCCCAGCATTTT. Translated: CATRGGAYSNQPQHF.

This clone was counted a single time. V and J are TRBV27 and TRBJ1-6; D may be TRBD1 (5 bases). Trimming shortened V by 7 bases and J by 10 bases, and 20 bases separated the two germline ends. CDR1 MNHEY and CDR2 SMNVEV come from the germline V gene (reference sequence). The CDR3 is 15 residues long. CDR3 sequence: CASTLTGQGGSPLHF. CDR3 sequence (DNA): TGTGCCAGCACCCTCACCGGGCAGGGAGGGTCACCCCTCCACTTT.

This clone appeared a few times. The V call is TRBV7-9, the J call TRBJ1-4, with D tentatively TRBD1 (6 bases). The germline V gene has CDR1 SEHNR and CDR2 FQNEAQ (reference sequence). The CDR3 has 14 residues. V shed 7 bases and J shed 7 bases, with 16 bases lying between them. CDR3 amino acids: CASTTWGRSEKLFF. CDR3 DNA sequence: TGTGCCAGCACCACCTGGGGGCGGAGTGAAAAACTGTTTTTT. The full variable domain, completed using reference TRBV7-9 and TRBJ1-4, is DTGVSQNPRHKITKRGQNVTFRCDPISEHNRLYWYRQTLGQGPEFLTYFQNEAQLEKSRLLSDRFSAERPKGSFSTLEIQRTEQGDSAMYLCASTTWGRSEKLFFGSGTQLSVL.

This sequence joins TRBV5-1 and TRBJ1-1, with D maybe TRBD1 (5 bases). The germline V gene has CDR1 SGHRS and CDR2 YFSETQ. The CDR3 contains 13 residues. V was cut by 4 bases and J by 1 base, with 8 bases left in between. The CDR3 here is CASSQQGNTEAFF. CDR3 DNA sequence: TGCGCCAGCAGCCAGCAGGGGAACACTGAAGCTTTCTTT.

The chain links TRBV18 to TRBJ2-2; D not resolved. Trimming removed 6 bases at V and 6 bases at J, with 5 bases between. The CDR3 totals 11 residues. The germline CDR1 and CDR2 sequences are KGHSH and LQKENI. This CDR3 reads CASSVAGELFF. CDR3 in DNA: TGTGCCAGCTCCGTCGCCGGGGAGCTGTTTTTT.

The rearrangement joins TRBV5-1 to TRBJ1-1; no clear D gene. This CDR3 is built from 13 residues. V was pared by 5 bases and J by 0 bases, with 8 bases between. CDR1 SGHRS and CDR2 YFSETQ come from the germline V gene. The DNA for the CDR3 is TGCGCCAGCAGACCTGGCATGAACACTGAAGCTTTCTTT. Protein sequence: CASRPGMNTEAFF.

The rearrangement links TRBV19 to TRBJ1-1; D is uncertain. V lost 7 bases and J lost 3, with 15 bases in between. Germline lookup yields CDR1 LNHDA and CDR2 SQIVND (reference sequence). The CDR3 is 14 amino acids. CDR3 DNA sequence: TGTGCCAGTACCAATACCCGCCGGTACACTGAAGCTTTCTTT. Translating gives CASTNTRRYTEAFF. Together with reference TRBV19 and TRBJ1-1, the CDR3 gives the full variable domain: DGGITQSPKYLFRKEGQNVTLSCEQNLNHDAMYWYRQDPGQGLRLIYYSQIVNDFQKGDIAEGYSVSREKKESFPLTVTSAQKNPTAFYLCASTNTRRYTEAFFGQGTRLTVV.

This clone was detected only once. The chain uses TRBV7-2 and TRBJ2-2; 7 bases are a match to TRBD2. The CDR3 has 15 amino acids. CDR1 SGHTA and CDR2 FQGNSA come from the germline V gene. The ends lost 4 bases at V and 5 bases at J; junction bases unmatched: 7. CDR3 loop: CASSSGLVPTGELFF. The CDR3 DNA is TGTGCCAGCAGCTCCGGACTAGTTCCTACCGGGGAGCTGTTTTTT.

Concerning this clone: One junction end does not reproduce the germline sequence, and a read error may be involved. The chain uses TRBV30 and TRBJ1-6, with 7 positions matching TRBD1. The germline CDR1 and CDR2 sequences are GTSNPN and SVGIG (reference sequence). The CDR3 loop spans 14 amino acids. This chain's CDR3 is CAWRVTGSDSPLHF. The CDR3 nucleotides read TGTGCCTGGCGTGTGACAGGGTCGGATTCACCCCTCCACTTT.

V gene TRBV3-1 (or the pseudogene TRBV3-2) combines with J gene TRBJ2-3, with TRBD1 identical over 9 bases. The V gene end was trimmed by 4 bases and the J gene end by 0 bases; junction bases not matched to a gene: 5. CDR1 and CDR2 from the germline V gene are LGHDT and YNNKEL (reference sequence). The CDR3 contains 16 residues. The CDR3 is CASSRGQGTSTDTQYF. The CDR3 nucleotides are TGTGCCAGCAGCCGCGGACAGGGGACTAGCACAGATACGCAGTATTTT.

V usage is TRBV28 and J usage is TRBJ1-2; D is possibly TRBD1 (5 bases). The CDR3 sequence is 15 residues long. Germline V CDR1 and CDR2: MDHEN, SYDVKM. The V and J ends lost 4 bases and 5 bases respectively, with 17 bases between them. This chain's CDR3 is CASSSRTISGYGYTF. As DNA, the CDR3 is TGTGCCAGCAGTTCAAGGACAATTTCCGGGTATGGCTACACCTTC.

The CDR3 is CAISARQGSGNTIYF. The CDR3 DNA reads TGTGCCATCAGTGCCCGACAGGGCTCTGGAAACACCATATATTTT. The gene calls are TRBV10-3 and TRBJ1-3; 7 bases align to TRBD1. CDR3 length equals 15 residues. In germline, CDR1 is ENHRY, CDR2 SYGVKD. V was pared by 4 bases and J by 0 bases, with 3 bases of the junction left unmatched.

This clone was counted a few times. The chain employs TRBV6-5 and TRBJ1-2; tentatively, D is TRBD1 (6 bases). CDR1 MNHEY and CDR2 SVGAGI come from the germline V gene. CDR3 length: 13 residues. V was pared by 6 bases and J by 7 bases, with 15 bases between. The CDR3 reads CASSPGLGGGYTF. In DNA, the CDR3 is TGTGCCAGCAGCCCCGGTTTAGGGGGTGGCTACACCTTC.

The chain joins TRBV7-9 to TRBJ1-4; 7 bases agree with TRBD1. Germline lookup yields CDR1 SEHNR and CDR2 FQNEAQ (reference sequence). V lost 4 bases, J lost 7 bases, and 6 bases stayed unmatched. This CDR3 region has 14 residues. In DNA, the CDR3 is TGTGCCAGCAGCTACCGACAGGGCAGTGAAAAACTGTTTTTT. Its protein product is CASSYRQGSEKLFF. Drawing the rest from reference TRBV7-9 and TRBJ1-4, the complete variable domain is DTGVSQNPRHKITKRGQNVTFRCDPISEHNRLYWYRQTLGQGPEFLTYFQNEAQLEKSRLLSDRFSAERPKGSFSTLEIQRTEQGDSAMYLCASSYRQGSEKLFFGSGTQLSVL.

The rearrangement links TRBV3-1 (or the pseudogene TRBV3-2) to TRBJ2-1; the match to TRBD2 covers 7 bases. Per the germline V gene, CDR1 is LGHDT and CDR2 is YNNKEL (reference sequence). This CDR3 contains 18 residues. J was trimmed by 3 bases and V by 2 bases; bases with no gene match: 13. The CDR3 DNA sequence: TGTGCCAGCAGCCAACGCCTCGGGACTACAGGAAACTACAATGAGCAGTTCTTC. Amino acids: CASSQRLGTTGNYNEQFF.

In its sample, this clone was seen once. The chain joins TRBV5-6 to TRBJ2-1, with D tentatively TRBD2 (6 bases). Trimming pared 4 bases from V and 8 bases from J, leaving 22 bases between. Germline assignment: CDR1 SGHDT and CDR2 YYEEEE. The CDR3 totals 16 residues. The CDR3 region is CASSGPTEGRTDEQFF. In DNA form, the CDR3 reads TGTGCCAGCAGCGGACCTACGGAGGGGAGAACGGATGAGCAGTTCTTC. The full variable domain, with the rest looked up from reference TRBV5-6 and TRBJ2-1, is DAGVTQSPTHLIKTRGQQVTLRCSPKSGHDTVSWYQQALGQGPQFIFQYYEEEERQRGNFPDRFSGHQFPNYSSELNVNALLLGDSALYLCASSGPTEGRTDEQFFGPGTRLTVL.

The J gene is TRBJ2-7, the V gene TRBV4-1, with a weak D call TRBD1 (6 bases). Germline V gene lookup returns CDR1 MGHRA and CDR2 YSYEKL. V dropped 4 bases and J dropped 3 bases, with 25 bases sitting between them. The CDR3 runs 18 residues. CDR3 nucleotide sequence: TGCGCCAGCAGCCTCGTTCCCGTGGGGGCCAAACCCGACTACGAGCAGTACTTC. This codes for CASSLVPVGAKPDYEQYF.

The chain uses TRBV7-2 and TRBJ2-5; 7 bases fit TRBD1. Germline assignment: CDR1 SGHTA and CDR2 FQGNSA. The CDR3 is 14 residues long. V lost 6 bases to trimming and J lost 4 bases; unmatched junction nucleotides: 8. CDR3 protein: CASRFSQGVETQYF. DNA of the CDR3: TGTGCCAGCAGGTTCTCTCAGGGGGTAGAGACCCAGTACTTC.

This clone was found a few times. The chain recombines TRBV10-2 with TRBJ1-4; D is possibly TRBD1 (5 bases). V was trimmed by 4 bases and J by 6 bases, leaving 18 bases between them. The CDR3 is made up of 16 amino acids. The germline CDR1 and CDR2 sequences are WSHSY and SAAADI. CDR3 sequence reads: CASSGTIGGTHEKLFF. As DNA, the CDR3 is TGCGCCAGCAGTGGCACAATCGGGGGGACCCATGAAAAACTGTTTTTT.

This clone was picked up one time. The sample has other DNA sequences that encode this CDR3 too. V is TRBV5-1 and J is TRBJ2-7; D not certain. Germline V CDR1 and CDR2: SGHRS, YFSETQ. The CDR3 length is 12 residues. The ends were cut back, 0 bases at V and 4 bases at J, with 5 bases in the middle. The CDR3 sequence: CASSLGGYEQYF. DNA for the CDR3: TGCGCCAGCAGCTTGGGAGGATACGAGCAGTACTTC.

This clone was detected only once. The DNA for the CDR3 is TGTGCCAGCAGCCACACACCCGGGACTCGAGAGACCCAGTACTTC. It is translated as CASSHTPGTRETQYF. The V call is TRBV14, the J call TRBJ2-5; weak D call: TRBD2 (6 bases). Germline lookup yields CDR1 SGHDN and CDR2 FVKESK. The length of the CDR3 is 15 residues. Deletions cut 3 bases from V and 4 bases from J, with 15 bases between. Complete variable domain (other parts from reference TRBV14 and TRBJ2-5): EAGVTQFPSHSVIEKGQTVTLRCDPISGHDNLYWYRRVMGKEIKFLLHFVKESKQDESGMPNNRFLAERTGGTYSTLKVQPAELEDSGVYFCASSHTPGTRETQYFGPGTRLLVL.

This sequence joins TRBV30 and TRBJ1-4; no reliable D call. Germline CDR1 GTSNPN, CDR2 SVGIG (reference sequence). Between the trimmed V and J ends, which lost 7 bases and 0 bases, there was a span of 9 bases. The CDR3 runs to 13 residues. CDR3 protein: CASTAATNEKLFF. The CDR3 nucleotides read TGTGCCTCTACAGCTGCAACTAATGAAAAACTGTTTTTT.

The rearrangement uses TRBV27 and TRBJ2-1, with 8 nucleotides matching TRBD1. The CDR3 runs 18 residues. The V and J ends lost 5 bases and 3 bases, in that order; junction bases with no gene match: 15. CDR1 is MNHEY, CDR2 SMNVEV, per germline (reference sequence). The CDR3 nucleotides are TGTGCCAGCAGTATGCAGGGGGCCGGACGGGTTCTCTACAATGAGCAGTTCTTC. Translation: CASSMQGAGRVLYNEQFF.

A single count supports this clone. This chain joins TRBV19 and TRBJ1-2, with 8 bases identical to TRBD1. This CDR3 is 16 amino acids long. Germline V gives CDR1 LNHDA, CDR2 SQIVND (reference sequence). With 5 bases clipped from V and 3 bases from J, the junction kept 11 bases outside the gene matches. Written as DNA, the CDR3 is TGTGCCAGTAGTCGGACAGGGTTGATTGGGGACTATGGCTACACCTTC. This sequence encodes CASSRTGLIGDYGYTF.

This sequence joins TRBV19 and TRBJ2-5; 8 nucleotides line up with TRBD1. CDR3 length equals 13 residues. Germline V gene lookup returns CDR1 LNHDA and CDR2 SQIVND (reference sequence). V trimming: 9 bases; J trimming: 4 bases; junction bases outside the gene matches: 7. The CDR3 DNA reads as TGTGCCAGCGTAGGGACAGGACGAGAGACCCAGTACTTC. Its translation: CASVGTGRETQYF.